The 18 T cell receptor beta chains in this list originate from one sample, sequenced in a study of blood T cell repertoires in COVID-19 (dated by TCRdb to 2019 to 2021). Library prep was done by the immunoSEQ multiplex PCR assay. Sourced from immuneACCESS, this table was stored by TCRdb with only in-frame sequences that have V and J called. A share of the clones is absent; for the studies checked, an unresolved V gene accounts for under half, and the remainder has no known explanation. The sample table shows about 120,000 clones, and 88% are seen once. The ten largest clonotypes hold about 1.6% of the sample. The sample taken for sequencing was peripheral blood. Source of these receptors: a human donor in a cohort sampled during active COVID-19.

This sequence joins TRBV19 and TRBJ1-5; 10 bases agree with TRBD1. V was pared by 5 bases and J by 8 bases, with 9 bases of the junction left unmatched. The CDR3 is made up of 15 amino acids. Germline V gives CDR1 LNHDA, CDR2 SQIVND (reference sequence). CDR3 bases: TGTGCCAGTAGTGCCACCGGGACAGGGGCTGAGCCCCAGCATTTT. It codes for CASSATGTGAEPQHF.

The chain recombines TRBV27 with TRBJ2-7; weak D call: TRBD2 (6 bases). CDR1 and CDR2 (germline): MNHEY, SMNVEV (reference sequence). This CDR3 contains 15 residues. Trimming shortened V by 5 bases and J by 0 bases, and 14 bases separated the two germline ends. CDR3 bases: TGTGCCAGCAGTACCAGCGGGCGGAGCTCCTACGAGCAGTACTTC. This encodes CASSTSGRSSYEQYF.

This clone was counted a single time. The rearrangement joins TRBV6-5 to TRBJ2-7; weak D call: TRBD2 (6 bases). V was cut by 6 bases and J by 0 bases, with 9 bases left in between. Germline V gives CDR1 MNHEY, CDR2 SVGAGI. This CDR3 contains 13 residues. The CDR3: CASSPGDSYEQYF. The DNA for the CDR3 is TGTGCCAGCAGCCCGGGGGACTCCTACGAGCAGTACTTC.

V and J are TRBV10-2 and TRBJ2-3; a weak D match, TRBD2 (6 bases). V lost 3 bases to trimming and J lost 2 bases, with 15 bases between them. The CDR3 contains 16 residues. CDR1 and CDR2 from the germline V gene are WSHSY and SAAADI. The CDR3, as DNA: TGCGCCAGCAGTGAACGGGGGAACGCTCCCACAGATACGCAGTATTTT. Translated: CASSERGNAPTDTQYF.

The count of this clone is one. The rearrangement uses TRBV2 and TRBJ1-2, with 8 bases aligning to TRBD1. V dropped 0 bases and J dropped 8; count of bases not matched to a gene: 8. CDR1 and CDR2 (germline): SNHLY, FYNNEI. CDR3 length: 15 residues. In DNA form, the CDR3 reads TGTGCCAGCAGTGAAGCGGGGGCACAGGGGGGAGGCTACACCTTC. Its protein is CASSEAGAQGGGYTF. Supplemented by reference TRBV2 and TRBJ1-2, the full variable domain reads EPEVTQTPSHQVTQMGQEVILRCVPISNHLYFYWYRQILGQKVEFLVSFYNNEISEKSEIFDDQFSVERPDGSNFTLKIRSTKLEDSAMYFCASSEAGAQGGGYTFGSGTRLTVV.

This chain connects TRBV6-1 to TRBJ1-4, with 9 bases identical to TRBD1. Trimming cost V 2 bases and J 6 bases; bases outside gene matches: 7. Per the germline V gene, CDR1 is MNHNS and CDR2 is SASEGT. The CDR3 length is 16 residues. The CDR3, as DNA: TGTGCCAGCAGTGAACAACCGGGACAGGGTTATGAAAAACTGTTTTTT. Amino acids: CASSEQPGQGYEKLFF.

This clone was recorded only once. This sequence joins TRBV19 and TRBJ1-6; the D gene is possibly TRBD1 (5 bases). The CDR3 totals 15 residues. The germline V gene has CDR1 LNHDA and CDR2 SQIVND (reference sequence). Between the trimmed V and J ends, which lost 8 bases and 0 bases, there was a span of 11 bases. CDR3 nucleotides: TGTGCCAGTGGGGCGTGGAGCTCCTATAATTCACCCCTCCACTTT. This encodes CASGAWSSYNSPLHF.

This clone came up a few times. The rearrangement uses TRBV27 and TRBJ1-5; 8 bases line up with TRBD1. The CDR3 is 17 amino acids. The germline V gene encodes CDR1 MNHEY and CDR2 SMNVEV (reference sequence). Trimming at V came to 4 bases and at J to 0 bases, leaving 8 bases not matched to a gene. The CDR3 nucleotides are TGTGCCAGCAGTTCGGGACAGGAGCCTTATAGCAATCAGCCCCAGCATTTT. Amino acids: CASSSGQEPYSNQPQHF.

The chain couples TRBV5-1 to TRBJ2-3; 7 bases fit TRBD1. Losses at the gene ends were 5 bases for V and 1 base for J; bases not matched to a gene: 7. The CDR3 is 15 residues long. The V gene's germline CDR1 is SGHRS and CDR2 YFSETQ. CDR3 coding DNA: TGCGCCAGCAGAAGGGGGCAAACAGGCACAGATACGCAGTATTTT. This codes for CASRRGQTGTDTQYF.

This chain joins TRBV3-1 (or the pseudogene TRBV3-2) and TRBJ2-5; D gene uncertain. The length of the CDR3 is 14 residues. Germline-derived CDR1 and CDR2 are LGHDT and YNNKEL (reference sequence). Trimming took 0 bases from V and 5 from J, leaving 10 bases between them. The CDR3: CASSQEFDRETQYF. CDR3 bases: TGTGCCAGCAGCCAAGAATTCGATCGGGAGACCCAGTACTTC.

The chain has TRBV5-1 and TRBJ2-1, with a weak D call TRBD1 (6 bases). Trimming took 4 bases from V and 7 from J, leaving 18 bases between them. The V gene's germline CDR1 is SGHRS and CDR2 YFSETQ. The CDR3 consists of 15 residues. CDR3 DNA: TGCGCCAGCAGCGCCCCGGGCTACAGGGTGAATGAGCAGTTCTTC. Encoded protein: CASSAPGYRVNEQFF.

This clone was found once. The chain couples TRBV9 to TRBJ2-7; 10 nucleotides agree with TRBD2. V was pared by 4 bases and J by 5 bases, with 6 bases of the junction left unmatched. Looked up from germline, CDR1 is SGDLS and CDR2 is YYNGEE. This CDR3 spans 14 amino acids. The CDR3 region has the DNA TGTGCCAGCAGCCCCGGGACTAGCGTCGACGAGCAGTACTTC. It yields the protein CASSPGTSVDEQYF.

A remark on this clone: This sample includes further DNA sequences coding for the same CDR3. This chain uses TRBV5-6 with TRBJ1-2; the match to TRBD1 covers 8 bases. V trimming: 0 bases; J trimming: 0 bases; junction bases outside the gene matches: 1. In germline, CDR1 is SGHDT, CDR2 YYEEEE. This CDR3 has 15 amino acids. CDR3: CASSLGQGTNYGYTF. The CDR3 DNA is TGTGCCAGCAGCTTGGGACAGGGGACTAACTATGGCTACACCTTC.

This clone appeared a few times. The chain combines TRBV28 with TRBJ2-1, with TRBD1 matching 7 bases. The CDR3 is made up of 15 amino acids. The germline gives CDR1 MDHEN, CDR2 SYDVKM. The junction had 6 bases not matched to a gene; V was cut back by 3 bases and J by 4 bases. The CDR3 DNA sequence: TGTGCCAGCAGTTTCCAGGGACAGAATTACAATGAGCAGTTCTTC. This gives the protein CASSFQGQNYNEQFF.

The genes are TRBV11-2 and TRBJ2-7; TRBD2 aligns across 7 bases. This CDR3 is built from 17 residues. CDR1 and CDR2 (germline): SGHAT, FQNNGV. J lost 2 bases, V lost 0 bases, and 10 bases had no gene match. For the CDR3, the DNA is TGTGCCAGCAGCTTAGATTCCGCTAGCGGAACCCCCTACGAGCAGTACTTC. Translation: CASSLDSASGTPYEQYF.

The genes are TRBV6-5 and TRBJ2-1; D is perhaps TRBD1 (6 bases). V lost 6 bases and J lost 8, with 20 bases in between. This CDR3 contains 15 residues. CDR1 and CDR2 (germline): MNHEY, SVGAGI. In DNA form, the CDR3 reads TGTGCCAGCAGCAGAACAGGGCTCCTTGGCGATGAGCAGTTCTTC. Residues: CASSRTGLLGDEQFF.

The V and J genes are TRBV15 and TRBJ2-7; 9 nucleotides match TRBD1. This CDR3 has 15 residues. The germline gives CDR1 LNHNV, CDR2 YYDKDF (reference sequence). J gave up 5 bases and V 1 base, and 6 bases lay outside the gene matches. The chain's CDR3 is CATSRGDRGSNEQYF. The CDR3 bases are TGTGCCACCAGCAGAGGTGACAGGGGGTCGAACGAGCAGTACTTC.

This clone was observed a handful of times. The chain combines TRBV28 with TRBJ2-1; tentative D call: TRBD1 (5 bases). CDR1 MDHEN and CDR2 SYDVKM come from the germline V gene. The CDR3 extends over 14 amino acids. V was cut by 2 bases and J by 7 bases, with 12 bases left in between. In nucleotides, the CDR3 is TGTGCCAGCAGTTTAAGAAGCAGGGTGAATGAGCAGTTCTTC. Amino acids: CASSLRSRVNEQFF.